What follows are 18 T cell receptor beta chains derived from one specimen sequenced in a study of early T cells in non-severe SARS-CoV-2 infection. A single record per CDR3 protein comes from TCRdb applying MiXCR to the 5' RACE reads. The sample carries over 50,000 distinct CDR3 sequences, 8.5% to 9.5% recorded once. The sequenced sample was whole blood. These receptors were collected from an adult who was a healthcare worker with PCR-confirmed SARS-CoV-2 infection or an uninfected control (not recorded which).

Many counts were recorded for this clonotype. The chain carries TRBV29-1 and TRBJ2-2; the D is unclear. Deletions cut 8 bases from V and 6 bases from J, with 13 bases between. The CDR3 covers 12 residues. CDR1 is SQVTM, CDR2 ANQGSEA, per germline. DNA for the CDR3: TGCAGCACCCAAAAGGGCCCCGGGGAGCTGTTTTTT. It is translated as CSTQKGPGELFF.

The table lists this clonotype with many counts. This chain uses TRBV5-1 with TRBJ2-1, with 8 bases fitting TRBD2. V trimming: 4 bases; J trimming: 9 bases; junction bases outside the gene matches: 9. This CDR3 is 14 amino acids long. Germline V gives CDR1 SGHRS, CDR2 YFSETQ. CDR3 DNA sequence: TGCGCCAGCAGCCCTGACCGGACTAGCCTTGAGCAGTTCTTC. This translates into CASSPDRTSLEQFF.

The CDR3 sequence: CSAPPHRGTGGIVKPDTQYF. The CDR3 DNA is TGCAGTGCCCCCCCCCACCGCGGGACAGGGGGAATCGTTAAGCCAGATACGCAGTATTTT. The rearrangement uses TRBV20-1 and TRBJ2-3; TRBD1 matches 11 bases. This CDR3 spans 20 amino acids. With 6 bases clipped from V and 4 bases from J, the junction kept 24 bases outside the gene matches. Germline values: CDR1 DFQATT, CDR2 SNEGSKA (reference sequence).

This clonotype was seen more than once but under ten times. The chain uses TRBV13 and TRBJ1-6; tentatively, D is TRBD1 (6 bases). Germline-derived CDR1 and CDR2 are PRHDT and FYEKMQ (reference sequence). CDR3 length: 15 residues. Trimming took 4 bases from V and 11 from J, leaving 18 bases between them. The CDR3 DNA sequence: TGTGCCAGCAGCTCACAGGGTAACGGGCTGGCACCCCTCCACTTT. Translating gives CASSSQGNGLAPLHF.

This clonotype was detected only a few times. The CDR3 DNA reads as TGCAGCGTCGCTGGGACAGGCCACAACTATGGCTACACCTTC. It translates to CSVAGTGHNYGYTF. The V gene is TRBV29-1, the J gene TRBJ1-2, with 8 bases fitting TRBD1. This CDR3 has 14 residues. Trimming took 6 bases from V and 2 from J; bases not matched to a gene: 8. From germline, CDR1 is SQVTM and CDR2 ANQGSEA.

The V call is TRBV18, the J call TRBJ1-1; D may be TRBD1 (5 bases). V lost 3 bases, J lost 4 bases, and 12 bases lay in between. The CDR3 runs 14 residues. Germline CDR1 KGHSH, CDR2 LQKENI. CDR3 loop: CASSPLGASTEAFF. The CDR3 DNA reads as TGTGCCAGCTCACCTCTTGGGGCCTCCACTGAAGCTTTCTTT.

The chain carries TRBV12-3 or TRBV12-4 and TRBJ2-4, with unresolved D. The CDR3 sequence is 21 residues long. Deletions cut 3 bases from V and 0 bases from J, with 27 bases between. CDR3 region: CASSLIRRGVTIASAKNIQYF. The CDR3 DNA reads TGTGCCAGCAGTTTGATCAGGAGAGGCGTAACGATTGCGTCAGCCAAAAACATTCAGTACTTC.

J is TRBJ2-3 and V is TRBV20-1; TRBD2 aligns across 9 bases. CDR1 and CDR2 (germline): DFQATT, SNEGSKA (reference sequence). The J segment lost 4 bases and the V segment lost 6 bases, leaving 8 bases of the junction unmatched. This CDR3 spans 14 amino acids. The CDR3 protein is CSASLAGRADTQYF. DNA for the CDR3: TGCAGTGCCAGTCTAGCGGGAAGGGCAGATACGCAGTATTTT.

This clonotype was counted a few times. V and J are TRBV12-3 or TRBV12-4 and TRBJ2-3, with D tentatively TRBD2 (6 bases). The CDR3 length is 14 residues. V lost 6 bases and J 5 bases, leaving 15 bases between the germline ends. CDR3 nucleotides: TGTGCCAGCAGAGGTCGGTTCGGGGGAGATACGCAGTATTTT. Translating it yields CASRGRFGGDTQYF.

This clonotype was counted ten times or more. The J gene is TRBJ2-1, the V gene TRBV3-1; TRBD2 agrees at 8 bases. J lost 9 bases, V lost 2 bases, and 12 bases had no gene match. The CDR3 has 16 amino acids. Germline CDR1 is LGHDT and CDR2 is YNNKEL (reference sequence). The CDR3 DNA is TGTGCCAGCAGCCAAACTCTCCCCGGGACTAGGTCTGAGCAGTTCTTC. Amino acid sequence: CASSQTLPGTRSEQFF.

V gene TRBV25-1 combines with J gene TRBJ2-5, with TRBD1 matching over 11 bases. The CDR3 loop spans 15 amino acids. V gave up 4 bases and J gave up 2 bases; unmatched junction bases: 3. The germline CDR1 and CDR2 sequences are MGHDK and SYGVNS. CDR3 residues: CASSGGTGGQETQYF. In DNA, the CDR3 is TGTGCCAGCAGTGGCGGGACAGGGGGTCAAGAGACCCAGTACTTC.

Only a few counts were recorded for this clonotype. This CDR3 reads CASSIEDRQAPFF. The CDR3 region has the DNA TGTGCCAGTAGTATAGAGGATCGGCAGGCCCCGTTCTTC. V gene TRBV19 combines with J gene TRBJ2-1; D is undetermined. The V and J ends lost 0 bases and 15 bases respectively, with 15 bases between them. The germline gives CDR1 LNHDA, CDR2 SQIVND (reference sequence). The CDR3 is made up of 13 amino acids.

The CDR3 loop reads CASSEVGDRDTEAFF. CDR3 in DNA: TGTGCCAGCAGTGAGGTGGGGGACCGGGACACTGAAGCTTTCTTT. The chain has TRBV2 and TRBJ1-1; possible D gene TRBD1, 5 bases. Trimming took 3 bases from V and 3 from J, leaving 14 bases between them. Germline CDR1 and CDR2: SNHLY and FYNNEI. The CDR3 is 15 residues long.

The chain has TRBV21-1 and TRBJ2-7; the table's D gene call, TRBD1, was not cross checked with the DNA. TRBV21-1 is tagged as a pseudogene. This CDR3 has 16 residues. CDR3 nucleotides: TGTGCCAGCAGCGCGTACAGGGGGTTATATCGGTACGAGCAGTACGTC. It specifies CASSAYRGLYRYEQYV.

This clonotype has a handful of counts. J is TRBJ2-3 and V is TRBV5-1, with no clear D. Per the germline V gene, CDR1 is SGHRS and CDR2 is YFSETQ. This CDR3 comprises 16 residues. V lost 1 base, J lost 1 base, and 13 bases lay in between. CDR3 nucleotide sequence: TGCGCCAGCAGCTTGCCAGGCCCCGGACGCACAGATACGCAGTATTTT. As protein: CASSLPGPGRTDTQYF.

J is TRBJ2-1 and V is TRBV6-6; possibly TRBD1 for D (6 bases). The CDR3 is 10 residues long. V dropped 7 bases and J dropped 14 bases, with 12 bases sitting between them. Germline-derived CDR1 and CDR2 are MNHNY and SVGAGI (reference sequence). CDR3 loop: CASKGSGEFF. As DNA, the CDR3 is TGTGCCAGCAAGGGGTCAGGGGAGTTCTTC.

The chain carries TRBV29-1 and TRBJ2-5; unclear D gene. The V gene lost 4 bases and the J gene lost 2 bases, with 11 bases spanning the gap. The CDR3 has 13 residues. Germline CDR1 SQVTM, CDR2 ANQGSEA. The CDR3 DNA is TGCAGCGTTGCCCCCATAAATCAAGAGACCCAGTACTTC. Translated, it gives CSVAPINQETQYF.

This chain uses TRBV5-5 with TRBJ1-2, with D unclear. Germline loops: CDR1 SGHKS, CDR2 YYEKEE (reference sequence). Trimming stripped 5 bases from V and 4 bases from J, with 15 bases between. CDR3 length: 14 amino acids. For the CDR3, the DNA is TGTGCCAGCAGGCGTCCCGGAGGAGTCTATGGCTACACCTTC. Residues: CASRRPGGVYGYTF.